The next 4 T cell receptor beta chains were all read from a single sample in a study of monozygotic twins with inflammatory bowel disease. TCRdb reanalyzed the 5' RACE reads, giving one entry per CDR3 protein sequence and no DNA. The repertoire shows around 210,000 distinct CDR3 sequences; the top ten hold about 8%. Sequenced material: blood. Source of these receptors: a human donor with ulcerative colitis or Crohn's disease, or a healthy co-twin of an affected twin (not recorded which).

The chain combines TRBV10-2 with TRBJ2-1; TCRdb picks TRBD1, but there is no DNA to check that call. Germline-derived CDR1 and CDR2 are WSHSY and SAAADI. The CDR3 loop spans 14 amino acids. The CDR3 protein is CASKVEGGYNEQFF.

The J gene is TRBJ1-5, the V gene TRBV27; TCRdb returns TRBD1, unconfirmable since there is no DNA. The CDR3 sequence is 15 residues long. Germline V gene lookup returns CDR1 MNHEY and CDR2 SMNVEV (reference sequence). The CDR3 reads CASRNRVEGNQPQHF.

The chain links TRBV6-5 to TRBJ1-1. The germline gives CDR1 MNHEY, CDR2 SVGAGI. This CDR3 is 13 amino acids long. CDR3 sequence: CASSYSGEGEAFF.

The rearrangement uses TRBV5-1 and TRBJ2-7. This CDR3 contains 14 residues. The V gene's germline CDR1 is SGHRS and CDR2 YFSETQ. CDR3: CASSLERDSYEQYF.